This T cell receptor beta chain emerged from a study of vaccination and CD4 T cells after COVID-19. Turning to the study itself: Convalescent donors were composed of six males and four females, of whom two were Hispanic.

Treatment noted: roughly ten-day PBMC culture with coronavirus spike peptide pools or control peptides (ViraFEST assay). ViraFEST stimulated the growth of antigen-specific T cells using peptide pools and subsequently profiled their TCRs by sequencing. Half the medium was exchanged for fresh IL-2 medium on days 3 and 7. Germline CDR1 reads ENHRY; CDR2 reads SYGVKD. V was shortened by 5 bases and J by 6 bases, with 11 bases between the two germline ends. This CDR3 spans 13 amino acids. Cultured CD4+ T cell DNA was sequenced using the Oncomine TCR Beta short-read assay. TCRdb recomputed calls from the PCR reads with MiXCR, one row per CDR3 protein. The table has about 12,000 distinct CDR3 sequences, 30% to 40% seen once. A note on this clonotype: Its antigen is undetermined.

The TCR sequence derives from a human donor who received a COVID-19 vaccine. Specimen: CD4+ T cells from blood, cultured in vitro, collected before SARS-CoV-2 vaccination. The chain joins TRBV10-3 to TRBJ2-1, with D unclear. The CDR3 nucleotides are TGTGCCATCAGTCTAGGTGGGGTCAATGAGCAGTTCTTC. Its translation is CAISLGGVNEQFF.